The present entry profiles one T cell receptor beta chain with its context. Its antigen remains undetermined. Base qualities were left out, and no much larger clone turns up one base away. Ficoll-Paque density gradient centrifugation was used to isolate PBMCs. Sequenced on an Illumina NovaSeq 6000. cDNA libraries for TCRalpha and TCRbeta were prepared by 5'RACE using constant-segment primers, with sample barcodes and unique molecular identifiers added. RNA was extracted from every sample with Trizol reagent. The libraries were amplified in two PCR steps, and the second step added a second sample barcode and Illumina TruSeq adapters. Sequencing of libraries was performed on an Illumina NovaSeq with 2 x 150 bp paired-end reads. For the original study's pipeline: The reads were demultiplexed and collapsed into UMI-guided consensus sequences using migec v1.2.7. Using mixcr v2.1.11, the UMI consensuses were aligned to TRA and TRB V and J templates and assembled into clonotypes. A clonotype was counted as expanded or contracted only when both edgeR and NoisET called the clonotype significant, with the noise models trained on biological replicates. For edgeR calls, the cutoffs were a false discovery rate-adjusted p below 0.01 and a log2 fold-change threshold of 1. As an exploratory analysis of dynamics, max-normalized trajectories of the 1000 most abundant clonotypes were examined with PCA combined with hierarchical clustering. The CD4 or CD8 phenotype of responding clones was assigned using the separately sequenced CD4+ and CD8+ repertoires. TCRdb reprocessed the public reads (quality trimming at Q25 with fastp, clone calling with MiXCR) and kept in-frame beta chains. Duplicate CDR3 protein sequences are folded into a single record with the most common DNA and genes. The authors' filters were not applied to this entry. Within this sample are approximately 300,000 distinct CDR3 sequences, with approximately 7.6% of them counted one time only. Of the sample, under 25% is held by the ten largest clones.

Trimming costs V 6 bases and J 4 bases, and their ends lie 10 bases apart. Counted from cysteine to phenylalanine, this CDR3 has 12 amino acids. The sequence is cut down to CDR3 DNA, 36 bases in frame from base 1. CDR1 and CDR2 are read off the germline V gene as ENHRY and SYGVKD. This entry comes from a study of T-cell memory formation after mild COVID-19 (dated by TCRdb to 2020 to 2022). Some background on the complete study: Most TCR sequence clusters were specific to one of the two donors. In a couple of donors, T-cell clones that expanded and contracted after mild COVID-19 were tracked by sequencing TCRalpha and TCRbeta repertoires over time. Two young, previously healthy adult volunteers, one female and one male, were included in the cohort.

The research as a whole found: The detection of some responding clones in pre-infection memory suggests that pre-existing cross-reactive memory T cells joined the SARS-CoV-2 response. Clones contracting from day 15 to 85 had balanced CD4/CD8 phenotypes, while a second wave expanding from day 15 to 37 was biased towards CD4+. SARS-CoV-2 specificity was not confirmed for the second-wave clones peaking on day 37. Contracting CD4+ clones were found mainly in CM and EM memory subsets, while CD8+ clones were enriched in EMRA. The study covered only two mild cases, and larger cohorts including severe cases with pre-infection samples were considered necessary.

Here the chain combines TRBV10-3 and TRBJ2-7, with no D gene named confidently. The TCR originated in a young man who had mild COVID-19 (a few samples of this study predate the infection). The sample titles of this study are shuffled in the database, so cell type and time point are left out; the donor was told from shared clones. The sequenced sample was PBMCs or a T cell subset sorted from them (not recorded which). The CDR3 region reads CAIRTNPYEQYF. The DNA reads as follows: TGTGCCATCAGGACCAACCCGTACGAGCAGTACTTC.